The present entry profiles one T cell receptor (beta chain) with its context. In the authors' workflow: Reference gene primer amplification in the assay estimated nucleated cell counts. TCRdb keeps only in-frame clones here, not all; method: immunoSEQ multiplex PCR. The V and J calls and the clone size are those of that table, but D and trimming were determined from the DNA. Among more than 150,000 clones, roughly 82% were seen once, and the ten largest hold nearly 10%. This sample is drawn from a study of blood T cell repertoires in COVID-19. Study-wide background: Material from acute and convalescent COVID-19 was sourced from the United States, Italy and Spain. Sources were T cells, B-cell-depleted T cells, or PBMCs; the material itself was cDNA or gDNA.

Per germline, CDR1 MDHEN and CDR2 SYDVKM. CDR3 length equals 12 residues. Trimming removed 3 bases at V and 12 bases at J, with 12 bases between. Sequenced input: peripheral blood. This TCR derives from a woman aged 45-65 years with acute or convalescent COVID-19. This chain uses TRBV28 with TRBJ2-1; no definite D call. CDR3 DNA sequence: TGTGCCAGCAGTTTCGCTTTGGTCGGGCAGTTCTTC. Its protein is CASSFALVGQFF.